This TCR beta chain was sequenced in a study of blood T cell repertoires in COVID-19 (dated by TCRdb to 2019 to 2021). Regarding the complete study: Samples covering the acute and convalescent phases of COVID-19 were provided by collaborators in the United States, Italy and Spain. The prospective study material was composed of cDNA or gDNA derived from T cells, B-cell-depleted T cells, or PBMCs. Subjects who had been exposed to COVID-19, were actively infected with it, or had recovered from it provided the deeply sampled blood TCRbeta repertoires that made up the dataset. A freely available public database, intended as a resource for researchers studying the immune response to SARS-CoV-2, is where the repertoires were released. The samples were drawn from the first 160 participants of the ongoing ImmuneRACE study and from about 1,200 subjects provided by 6 global collaborators. A de-identified subject ID, COVID-19 status, age in years and sex were almost always included in the sample metadata. Where available, HLA class I and class II types were obtained from metadata supplied by the sample provider rather than from assay-based typing.

The CDR1 and CDR2 encoded by the germline V gene are MDHEN and SYDVKM. From cysteine to phenylalanine, the CDR3 is 16 amino acids long. Of the read, only the CDR3 DNA is kept; its 48 bases are in frame from base 1. Germline trimming amounts to 3 bases on V and 2 bases on J, with 8 as the count of junction bases outside the gene matches. A remark on this clone: The target of this receptor is not known. No much larger clone exists at a distance of one base, and base qualities are not known.

TCRbeta CDR3 regions were amplified from genomic DNA using the immunoSEQ Assay, a bias-controlled multiplex PCR. The authors' analysis ran thus. Nucleated cell counts per sample were estimated from amplification of reference gene primers within the assay. To quantify the absolute abundance of each unique TCRbeta CDR3 rearrangement, sequence reads were collapsed and filtered. Productive Simpson clonality was computed per sample as the square root of Simpson's diversity index over productive rearrangements. TCRdb limited this immuneACCESS table to in-frame rearrangements with V and J called. A share of clones is missing; checked studies link under half to unresolved V genes, and the rest is unexplained. V and J calls plus clone size are reproduced from that table; the DNA served to infer D and trimming. The sample profile shows approximately 75,000 clones; 74% of them were found once. The top ten hold 2.6% of the sample.

Each collaborating institution followed its own protocols to collect whole blood in K2EDTA tubes. For TCRbeta analysis, collaborators shipped samples as frozen whole blood, isolated PBMCs, or DNA extracted from either of those sample types. The research as a whole found: The amount of clinical and demographic metadata varied by source and participant and was provided uncurated.

Here the chain combines TRBV28 and TRBJ2-3; TRBD1 lines up with 7 middle nucleotides. The sample taken for sequencing was peripheral blood. This clonotype was sampled from a human donor with acute or convalescent COVID-19. The donor label of this sample is uncertain. The DNA reads TGTGCCAGCAGTTTTGGGACAGAGAGATTCACAGATACGCAGTATTTT. Its protein product is CASSFGTERFTDTQYF.